This T cell receptor (beta chain) came from a study of Graves' ophthalmopathy and Graves' hyperthyroidism. About the study: No ophthalmopathy within 18 months of follow-up signified stable hyperthyroidism. Study-level points and caveats: With a specificity of just under 75% and a sensitivity of about 70%, the model predicted ophthalmopathy progression. Detection in blood was also observed for most expanded thyroid clonotypes above 0.001 frequency.

CDR3 length: 14 residues. Germline V CDR1 and CDR2: SEHNR, FQNEAQ (reference sequence). Trimming cost V 5 bases and J 3 bases; bases outside gene matches: 6. Scientists amplified the TCR beta CDR3 regions from RNA transcripts. RT-PCR was first run with HTBI primers, then multiplex PCR in a second round. Using its own MiXCR run on the multiplex PCR reads, TCRdb lists one record per CDR3 protein. The sample contains around 520,000 distinct CDR3 sequences, roughly 39% of which appear only once. Worth noting for this clonotype: The antigen remains undetermined.

Hyperthyroidism patients, all newly diagnosed, had under 2 months' duration and ages of 18 to 65. This TCR was recovered from an adult man with Graves' hyperthyroidism. Sequencing was done on a sample of peripheral blood or thyroid tissue (not recorded which). The chain links TRBV7-9 to TRBJ2-5; 7 bases fit TRBD1. The CDR3 here is CASSKDRFEETQYF. The DNA for the CDR3 is TGTGCCAGCAGCAAGGACAGGTTTGAAGAGACCCAGTACTTC.